This paragraph covers one T cell receptor beta chain sequence. What it binds is not known. This sample stems from a study of identical twins. Study outcomes and limitations: The same donors were not followed; conclusions instead depended on cross-sectional statistical analysis. Zero-insertion results could be subject to partial confounding by invariant MAIT and iNKT cells.

The CDR3 loop spans 17 amino acids. With 1 base removed from V and 6 bases from J, the gap between germline ends came to 22 bases. Germline CDR1 reads GTSNPN; CDR2 reads SVGIG (reference sequence). A universal primer site was incorporated via template switching, and the cDNA contained unique molecular identifiers. TCRdb analysed the 5' RACE reads with MiXCR anew, one entry per CDR3 protein. The repertoire includes about 700,000 distinct CDR3 sequences, 8.6% of them detected once, and around 0.98% sits in the top ten. Healthy Caucasians alone served as donors. This sample was also put to use in a study of yellow fever vaccine responses in identical twins.

The V and J genes are TRBV30 and TRBJ2-1; a possible D gene is TRBD2 (6 bases). This TCR was recovered from a woman between 18 and 29 years old in good health. The sample was PBMCs. The CDR3 spells CAWSAGWTGSGFNEQFF. The CDR3 nucleotides read TGTGCCTGGAGTGCTGGGTGGACCGGCAGCGGGTTCAATGAGCAGTTCTTC.